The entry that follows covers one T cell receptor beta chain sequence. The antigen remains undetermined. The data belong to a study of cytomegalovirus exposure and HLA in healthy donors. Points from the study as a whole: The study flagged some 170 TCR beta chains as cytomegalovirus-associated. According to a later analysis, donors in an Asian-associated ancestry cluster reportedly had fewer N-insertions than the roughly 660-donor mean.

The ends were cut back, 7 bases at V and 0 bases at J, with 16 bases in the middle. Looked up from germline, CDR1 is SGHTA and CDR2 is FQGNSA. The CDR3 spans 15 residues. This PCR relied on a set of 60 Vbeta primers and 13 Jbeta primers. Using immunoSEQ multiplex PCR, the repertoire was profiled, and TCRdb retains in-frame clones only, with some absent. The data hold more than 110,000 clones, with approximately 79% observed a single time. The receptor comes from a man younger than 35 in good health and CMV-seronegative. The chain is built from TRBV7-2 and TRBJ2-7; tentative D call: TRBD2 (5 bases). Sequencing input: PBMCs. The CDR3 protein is CASTPRGPSSYEQYF. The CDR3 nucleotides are TGTGCCAGCACTCCTCGGGGTCCAAGCTCCTACGAGCAGTACTTC.